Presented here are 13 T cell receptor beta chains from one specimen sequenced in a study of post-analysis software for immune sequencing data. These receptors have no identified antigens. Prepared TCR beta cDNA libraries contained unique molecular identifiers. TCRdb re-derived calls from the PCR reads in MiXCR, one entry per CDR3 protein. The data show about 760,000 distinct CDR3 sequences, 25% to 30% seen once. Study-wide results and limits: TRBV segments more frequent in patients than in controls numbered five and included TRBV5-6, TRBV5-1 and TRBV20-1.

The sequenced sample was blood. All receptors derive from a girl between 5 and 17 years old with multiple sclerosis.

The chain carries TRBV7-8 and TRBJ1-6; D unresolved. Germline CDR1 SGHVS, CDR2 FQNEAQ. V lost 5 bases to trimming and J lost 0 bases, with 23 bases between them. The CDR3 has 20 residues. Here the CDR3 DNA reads TGTGCCAGCAGCCAGCGGACCGTAGGCACTGGGAGCTCCTATAATTCACCCCTCCACTTT. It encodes CASSQRTVGTGSSYNSPLHF.

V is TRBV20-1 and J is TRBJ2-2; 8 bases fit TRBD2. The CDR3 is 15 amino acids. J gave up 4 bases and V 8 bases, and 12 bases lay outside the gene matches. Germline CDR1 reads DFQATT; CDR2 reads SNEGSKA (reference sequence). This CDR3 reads CSPFRGRSGTGELFF. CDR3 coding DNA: TGCAGTCCGTTTCGCGGGAGGTCGGGCACCGGGGAGCTGTTTTTT.

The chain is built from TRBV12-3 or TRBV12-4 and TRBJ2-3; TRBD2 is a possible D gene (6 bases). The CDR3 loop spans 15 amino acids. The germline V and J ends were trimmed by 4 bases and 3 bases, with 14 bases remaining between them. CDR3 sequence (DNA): TGTGCCAGCAGTTACAATTTCGGAGGGACAGATACGCAGTATTTT. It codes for CASSYNFGGTDTQYF.

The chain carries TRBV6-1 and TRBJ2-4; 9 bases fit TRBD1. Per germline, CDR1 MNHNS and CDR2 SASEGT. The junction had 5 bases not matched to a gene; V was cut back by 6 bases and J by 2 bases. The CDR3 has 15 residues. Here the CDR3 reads CASRPGQGPKNIQYF. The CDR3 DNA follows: TGTGCCAGCAGACCGGGACAGGGCCCCAAAAACATTCAGTACTTC.

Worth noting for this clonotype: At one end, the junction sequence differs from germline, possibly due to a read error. Written as DNA, the CDR3 is TGCGCCAGCAGTGACCCGACAGGGCTTGAGACCCAGTACTTC. It is translated as CASSDPTGLETQYF. The rearrangement joins TRBV6-1 to TRBJ2-5; 7 nucleotides match TRBD1. Germline V gene lookup returns CDR1 MNHNS and CDR2 SASEGT. CDR3 length: 14 amino acids.

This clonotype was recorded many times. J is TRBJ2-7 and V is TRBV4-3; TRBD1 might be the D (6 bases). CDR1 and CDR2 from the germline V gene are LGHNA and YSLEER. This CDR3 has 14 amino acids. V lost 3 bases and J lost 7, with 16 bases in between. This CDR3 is CASSQDTGIGEQYF. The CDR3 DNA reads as TGCGCCAGCAGCCAGGATACAGGGATTGGAGAGCAGTACTTC.

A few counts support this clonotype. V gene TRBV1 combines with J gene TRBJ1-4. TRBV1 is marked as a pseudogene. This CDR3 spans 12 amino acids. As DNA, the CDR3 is TGCACCAGCAGCCAAGGAATCGAAAAACTGTTTTTT. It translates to CTSSQGIEKLFF.

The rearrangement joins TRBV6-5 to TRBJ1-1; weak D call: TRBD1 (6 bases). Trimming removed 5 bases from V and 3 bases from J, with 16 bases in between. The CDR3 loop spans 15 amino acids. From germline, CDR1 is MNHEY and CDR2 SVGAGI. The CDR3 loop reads CASSPIQGSYTEAFF. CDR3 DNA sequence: TGTGCCAGCAGTCCCATACAGGGATCGTACACTGAAGCTTTCTTT.

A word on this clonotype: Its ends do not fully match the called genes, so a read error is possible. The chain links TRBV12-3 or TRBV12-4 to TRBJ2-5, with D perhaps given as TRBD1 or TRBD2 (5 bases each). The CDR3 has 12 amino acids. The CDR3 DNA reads TGTGCCAGCGCCGGGGCCACGGAGACCAAGTACTTC. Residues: CASAGATETKYF.

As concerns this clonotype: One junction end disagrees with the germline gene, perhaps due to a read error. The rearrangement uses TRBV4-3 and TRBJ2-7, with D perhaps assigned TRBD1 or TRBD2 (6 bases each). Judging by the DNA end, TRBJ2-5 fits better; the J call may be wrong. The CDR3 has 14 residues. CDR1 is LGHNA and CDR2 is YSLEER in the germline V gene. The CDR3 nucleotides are TGCACCAGCAGCCCGGGGGCCAGCATCGAGACCCAGTACTTC. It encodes CTSSPGASIETQYF.

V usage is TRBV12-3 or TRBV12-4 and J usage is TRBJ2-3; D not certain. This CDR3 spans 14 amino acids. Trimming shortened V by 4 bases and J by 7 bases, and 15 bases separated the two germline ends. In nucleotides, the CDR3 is TGTGCCAGCAGTTCCCAGCTATCCCTGTATACGCAGTATTTT. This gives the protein CASSSQLSLYTQYF.

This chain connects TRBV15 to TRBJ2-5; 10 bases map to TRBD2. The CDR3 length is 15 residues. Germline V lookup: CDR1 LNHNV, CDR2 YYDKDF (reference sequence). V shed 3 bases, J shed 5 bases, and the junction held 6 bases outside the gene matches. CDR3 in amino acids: CATSRDTSGVETQYF. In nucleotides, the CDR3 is TGTGCCACCAGCAGGGACACTAGCGGGGTGGAGACCCAGTACTTC.

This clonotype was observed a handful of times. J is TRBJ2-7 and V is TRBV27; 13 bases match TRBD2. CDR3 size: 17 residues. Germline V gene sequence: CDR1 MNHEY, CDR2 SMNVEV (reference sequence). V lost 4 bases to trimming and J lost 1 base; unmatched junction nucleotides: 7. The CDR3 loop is CASSSRTSGSVSYEQYF. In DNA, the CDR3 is TGTGCCAGCAGTTCACGGACTAGCGGGAGTGTGTCCTACGAGCAGTACTTC.